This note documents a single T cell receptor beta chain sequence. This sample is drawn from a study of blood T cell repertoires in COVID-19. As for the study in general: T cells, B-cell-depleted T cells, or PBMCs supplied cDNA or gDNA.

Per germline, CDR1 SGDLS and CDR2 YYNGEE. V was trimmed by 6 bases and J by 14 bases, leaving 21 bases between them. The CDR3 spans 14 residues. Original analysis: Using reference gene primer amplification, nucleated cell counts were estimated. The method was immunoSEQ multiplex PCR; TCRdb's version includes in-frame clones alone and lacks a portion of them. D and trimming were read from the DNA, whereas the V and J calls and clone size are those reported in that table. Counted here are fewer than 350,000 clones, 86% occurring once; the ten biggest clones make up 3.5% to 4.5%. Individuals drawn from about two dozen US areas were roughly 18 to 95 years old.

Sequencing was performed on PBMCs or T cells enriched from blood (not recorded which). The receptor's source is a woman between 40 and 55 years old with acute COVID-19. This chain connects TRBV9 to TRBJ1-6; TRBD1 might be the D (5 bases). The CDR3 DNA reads TGTGCCAGCACCATGACAGTGCTCGTTGTGTCCCTCCACTTT. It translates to CASTMTVLVVSLHF.